This TCR beta chain was identified in a study of cytomegalovirus exposure and HLA in healthy donors. Study findings and constraints: Later, TCR association rates were found to vary by HLA locus, highest for DRB1 and lowest for HLA-C. A missense DCLRE1C variant was associated with V- and J-gene trimming of TCR beta chains in a later analysis, and an independent cohort replicated the association.

The PCR contained 60 Vbeta and 13 Jbeta primers. TCRdb's copy holds only in-frame clones and misses some; the assay was immunoSEQ multiplex PCR. The sample yields some 100,000 clones, roughly three quarters seen once. In the case of this clone: Its specificity is unknown.

Trimming at V came to 2 bases and at J to 11 bases, leaving 9 bases not matched to a gene. Germline V CDR1 and CDR2: SGHNT, YYREEE (reference sequence). This CDR3 spans 13 amino acids. The chain joins TRBV5-4 to TRBJ1-1; TRBD1 matches at 7 bases. What was sequenced was PBMCs. The sequence derives from a man in his fifties in good health and CMV-seropositive. CDR3 DNA sequence: TGTGCCAGCAGCTTTACACAGGGGATGGCGGCTTTCTTT. The encoded protein is CASSFTQGMAAFF.